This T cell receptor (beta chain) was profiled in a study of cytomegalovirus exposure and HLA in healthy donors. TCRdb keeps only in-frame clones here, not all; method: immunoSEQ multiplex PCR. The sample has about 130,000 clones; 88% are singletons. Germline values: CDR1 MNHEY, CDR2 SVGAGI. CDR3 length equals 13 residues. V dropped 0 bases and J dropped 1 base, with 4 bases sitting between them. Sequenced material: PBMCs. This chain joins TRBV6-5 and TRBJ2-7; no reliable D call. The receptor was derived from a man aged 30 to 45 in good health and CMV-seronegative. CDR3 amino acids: CASSYSASYEQYF. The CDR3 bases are TGTGCCAGCAGTTACTCGGCTTCCTACGAGCAGTACTTC.